The next 11 T cell receptor beta chains were all read from a single sample in a study of human T cells and chemical hapten exposure (TCRdb year 2021). The protocol used for the library was RACE. Reads for this sample came from a NextSeq 500. The raw public reads went through TCRdb reprocessing: fastp at Q25, MiXCR clone calling, in-frame beta chains kept. Entries are consolidated by CDR3 protein sequence, retaining the most common genes and DNA. The sample yields 210,000 or so distinct CDR3 sequences; approximately 24% were counted once. The ten biggest clones cover about 2.3% of the sample. According to the study, the label for this sample's time point signals: patch test 3, about 24 weeks after DPC sensitization. The treatment or condition label on this specimen signifies: therapeutic diphenylcyclopropenone sensitization with weekly scalp DPC. The source was whole blood, collected in connection with sensitization to the hapten diphenylcyclopropenone (DPC). The receptors originated from a woman between 40 and 55 years old with alopecia areata. Some clones in this sample may be carry-over from other donors' samples.

This clonotype has a handful of counts. The chain joins TRBV5-1 to TRBJ1-1; no reliable D call. The CDR3 extends over 15 amino acids. The ends were cut back, 0 bases at V and 4 bases at J, with 13 bases in the middle. Germline values: CDR1 SGHRS, CDR2 YFSETQ. The CDR3 loop is CASSLATTAGTEAFF. CDR3 sequence (DNA): TGCGCCAGCAGCTTGGCCACAACGGCGGGCACTGAAGCTTTCTTT.

This clonotype appeared once. The chain uses TRBV28 and TRBJ1-4, with TRBD1 as a possible D gene (5 bases). CDR1 MDHEN and CDR2 SYDVKM come from the germline V gene. The CDR3 extends over 15 amino acids. Trimming removed 4 bases from V and 6 bases from J, with 15 bases in between. The DNA for the CDR3 is TGTGCCAGCAGTTGGAAGGGGAGAAGGGATGAAAAACTGTTTTTT. Its translation is CASSWKGRRDEKLFF. Full variable domain (remainder filled in from reference TRBV28 and TRBJ1-4): DVKVTQSSRYLVKRTGEKVFLECVQDMDHENMFWYRQDPGLGLRLIYFSYDVKMKEKGDIPEGYSVSREKKERFSLILESASTNQTSMYLCASSWKGRRDEKLFFGSGTQLSVL.

The V and J genes are TRBV5-1 and TRBJ2-1; D may match TRBD1 or TRBD2 (5 bases each). The germline CDR1 and CDR2 sequences are SGHRS and YFSETQ. The CDR3 extends over 17 amino acids. V lost 0 bases and J 3 bases, leaving 16 bases between the germline ends. CDR3 amino acids: CASSLAGFGTDYNEQFF. CDR3 coding DNA: TGCGCCAGCAGCTTGGCGGGTTTTGGGACGGACTACAATGAGCAGTTCTTC.

The chain uses TRBV20-1 and TRBJ2-3, with 10 nucleotides matching TRBD2. V dropped 5 bases and J dropped 3; count of bases not matched to a gene: 5. Germline V gives CDR1 DFQATT, CDR2 SNEGSKA (reference sequence). The CDR3 spans 14 residues. The CDR3 loop is CSAALAGMTDTQYF. The CDR3 DNA reads TGCAGTGCTGCACTAGCGGGGATGACAGATACGCAGTATTTT.

This chain links TRBV20-1 with TRBJ2-5; D is unresolved. V lost 5 bases and J 5 bases, leaving 9 bases between the germline ends. The CDR3 runs 11 residues. CDR1 and CDR2 from the germline V gene are DFQATT and SNEGSKA (reference sequence). The chain's CDR3 is CSALQLETQYF. The DNA of the CDR3 is TGCAGTGCTCTTCAACTCGAGACCCAGTACTTC.

This clonotype was counted between two and nine times. The gene calls are TRBV20-1 and TRBJ2-1; D is possibly TRBD2 (5 bases). The ends were cut back, 5 bases at V and 0 bases at J, with 5 bases in the middle. CDR1 is DFQATT, CDR2 SNEGSKA, per germline (reference sequence). This CDR3 spans 12 amino acids. CDR3 DNA sequence: TGCAGTGCTGCGGGCTCCTACAATGAGCAGTTCTTC. Amino acids: CSAAGSYNEQFF.

The gene calls are TRBV20-1 and TRBJ1-4; no definite D call. Trimming took off 7 bases at V and 4 bases at J, with 7 bases between the two ends. Germline CDR1 reads DFQATT; CDR2 reads SNEGSKA (reference sequence). The CDR3 is made up of 11 amino acids. CDR3 in amino acids: CSVLRNEKLFF. The CDR3 DNA follows: TGCAGTGTTTTGCGTAATGAAAAACTGTTTTTT.

The J gene is TRBJ2-2, the V gene TRBV6-5, with 7 bases lining up with TRBD2. Germline trimming cut 6 bases from V and 0 bases from J; bases unmatched to any gene: 7. Per germline, CDR1 MNHEY and CDR2 SVGAGI. This CDR3 has 16 residues. DNA of the CDR3: TGTGCCAGCAGCCGGGGACTACAAGCGAACACCGGGGAGCTGTTTTTT. Residues: CASSRGLQANTGELFF.

This clonotype has more than one count but fewer than ten. The V call is TRBV18, the J call TRBJ1-3; 7 bases agree with TRBD1. The ends lost 4 bases at V and 0 bases at J; junction bases unmatched: 6. The CDR3 runs to 16 residues. Per germline, CDR1 KGHSH and CDR2 LQKENI. For the CDR3, the DNA is TGTGCCAGCTCACTTATGGACAGGAGCTCTGGAAACACCATATATTTT. Translation: CASSLMDRSSGNTIYF.

The rearrangement joins TRBV4-1 to TRBJ2-5; tentative D call: TRBD1 (6 bases). CDR3 length: 15 residues. V was clipped by 4 bases and J by 2 bases, with 14 bases between them. Germline-derived CDR1 and CDR2 are MGHRA and YSYEKL. The CDR3 loop reads CASSRTRDTQETQYF. In DNA, the CDR3 is TGCGCCAGCAGCCGCACCCGGGACACACAAGAGACCCAGTACTTC.

The V and J genes are TRBV9 and TRBJ2-1, with 8 bases matching TRBD2. Germline values: CDR1 SGDLS, CDR2 YYNGEE. The trim removed 4 bases at V and 2 bases at J, leaving 8 bases unmatched. CDR3 length: 16 amino acids. The CDR3 coding sequence is TGTGCCAGCAGCCGGTCAGGTAGCGGGACCTACAATGAGCAGTTCTTC. Translation gives CASSRSGSGTYNEQFF. The full variable domain, with the rest looked up from reference TRBV9 and TRBJ2-1, is DSGVTQTPKHLITATGQRVTLRCSPRSGDLSVYWYQQSLDQGLQFLIQYYNGEERAKGNILERFSAQQFPDLHSELNLSSLELGDSALYFCASSRSGSGTYNEQFFGPGTRLTVL.